Presented here are 30 T cell receptor beta chains from one specimen sequenced in a study of T cell responses to AZD1222 COVID-19 vaccine. Using immunoSEQ multiplex PCR, the repertoire was profiled, and TCRdb retains in-frame clones only, with some absent. The sample includes 85,000 or so clones, 75% to 95% of them seen just once. This sample comprised peripheral blood, obtained 28 days after the second AZD1222 dose. The receptors originated from an adult who received the AZD1222 COVID-19 vaccine.

V is TRBV5-1 and J is TRBJ1-1, with D perhaps TRBD1 (5 bases). CDR3 length: 16 amino acids. Germline loops: CDR1 SGHRS, CDR2 YFSETQ. Between the trimmed V and J ends, which lost 1 base and 0 bases, there was a span of 13 bases. This chain's CDR3 is CASSLMAGTMNTEAFF. In DNA, the CDR3 is TGCGCCAGCAGCTTGATGGCAGGGACCATGAACACTGAAGCTTTCTTT.

This chain joins TRBV30 and TRBJ1-2, with 8 bases aligning to TRBD1. From germline, CDR1 is GTSNPN and CDR2 SVGIG (reference sequence). V dropped 8 bases and J dropped 4; count of bases not matched to a gene: 9. This CDR3 is built from 13 residues. CDR3 bases: TGTGCCCACTCGACAGGGGCCATCTATGGCTACACCTTC. This translates into CAHSTGAIYGYTF.

The rearrangement uses TRBV2 and TRBJ2-7; 9 nucleotides agree with TRBD1. V lost 4 bases, J lost 3 bases, and 10 bases stayed unmatched. Germline V lookup: CDR1 SNHLY, CDR2 FYNNEI. The CDR3 length is 16 residues. The chain's CDR3 is CASSGRLGTGNYEQYF. CDR3 coding DNA: TGTGCCAGCAGTGGAAGGTTGGGGACAGGGAACTACGAGCAGTACTTC.

The CDR3 nucleotides read TGTGCCAGCAGCTACAGGGGAAATCAGCCCCAGCATTTT. This codes for CASSYRGNQPQHF. V usage is TRBV6-5 and J usage is TRBJ1-5, with TRBD1 identical over 7 bases. The junction had 3 bases not matched to a gene; V was cut back by 6 bases and J by 4 bases. The CDR3 loop spans 13 amino acids. The germline V gene has CDR1 MNHEY and CDR2 SVGAGI.

The chain recombines TRBV27 with TRBJ2-7; TRBD1 might be the D (6 bases). V was trimmed by 8 bases and J by 3 bases, leaving 14 bases between them. The CDR3 is 13 residues long. Germline CDR1 reads MNHEY; CDR2 reads SMNVEV (reference sequence). CDR3 coding DNA: TGTGCCAGCCGCTTGGGGGCCTTCTACGAGCAGTACTTC. It yields the protein CASRLGAFYEQYF.

DNA for the CDR3: TGTGCCAGCAGCTTAGCCGGGGGCTTAGGTAGGGTCACCGGGGAGCTGTTTTTT. Translation gives CASSLAGGLGRVTGELFF. The genes are TRBV7-2 and TRBJ2-2, with D possibly being TRBD1 or TRBD2 (6 bases each). The V and J ends lost 0 bases and 4 bases respectively, with 18 bases between them. Germline V gives CDR1 SGHTA, CDR2 FQGNSA. This CDR3 contains 18 residues. Combining the CDR3 with reference TRBV7-2 and TRBJ2-2 gives the whole variable domain GAGVSQSPSNKVTEKGKDVELRCDPISGHTALYWYRQSLGQGLEFLIYFQGNSAPDKSGLPSDRFSAERTGGSVSTLTIQRTQQEDSAVYLCASSLAGGLGRVTGELFFGEGSRLTVL.

The V and J genes are TRBV2 and TRBJ2-1, with no clear D. This CDR3 has 15 residues. Trimming took 7 bases from V and 0 from J, leaving 13 bases between them. Germline V gives CDR1 SNHLY, CDR2 FYNNEI. CDR3 residues: CASKIDSSSYNEQFF. The CDR3, as DNA: TGTGCCAGCAAGATCGACTCCAGCTCCTACAATGAGCAGTTCTTC. Full variable domain (rest looked up from reference TRBV2 and TRBJ2-1): EPEVTQTPSHQVTQMGQEVILRCVPISNHLYFYWYRQILGQKVEFLVSFYNNEISEKSEIFDDQFSVERPDGSNFTLKIRSTKLEDSAMYFCASKIDSSSYNEQFFGPGTRLTVL.

J is TRBJ2-1 and V is TRBV6-6; the match to TRBD1 covers 11 bases. The length of the CDR3 is 14 residues. V shed 6 bases and J 5 bases; nucleotides not matched to a gene: 3. The germline V gene has CDR1 MNHNY and CDR2 SVGAGI (reference sequence). The CDR3 DNA is TGTGCCAGCAGCCCGGGACAGGGGGACAATGAGCAGTTCTTC. Encoded protein: CASSPGQGDNEQFF.

The chain links TRBV19 to TRBJ1-1; D is uncertain. Deletions cut 7 bases from V and 0 bases from J, with 9 bases between. This CDR3 is built from 13 residues. Germline values: CDR1 LNHDA, CDR2 SQIVND (reference sequence). The CDR3 region is CASTPGMNTEAFF. The CDR3 DNA follows: TGTGCCAGTACTCCAGGAATGAACACTGAAGCTTTCTTT.

The genes are TRBV7-9 and TRBJ2-1; D possibly matches TRBD1 or TRBD2 (5 bases each). Trimming pared 2 bases from V and 10 bases from J, leaving 12 bases between. This CDR3 is 13 amino acids long. Germline loops: CDR1 SEHNR, CDR2 FQNEAQ (reference sequence). The CDR3 loop is CASSLTVWGEQFF. The CDR3 DNA reads as TGTGCCAGCAGCTTAACGGTCTGGGGGGAGCAGTTCTTC.

In nucleotides, the CDR3 is TGTGCCAGCAGTCGGCCTGGGGCAGGGGATGCTAATGAAAAACTGTTTTTT. It specifies CASSRPGAGDANEKLFF. The V gene is TRBV28, the J gene TRBJ1-4; D may be TRBD1 (6 bases). The CDR3 covers 17 residues. Germline V gene lookup returns CDR1 MDHEN and CDR2 SYDVKM. V gave up 5 bases and J gave up 3 bases, with 19 bases separating them.

This sequence joins TRBV19 and TRBJ1-4; possible D gene TRBD1, 6 bases. CDR1 LNHDA and CDR2 SQIVND come from the germline V gene (reference sequence). V was clipped by 2 bases and J by 7 bases, with 17 bases between them. The CDR3 is 16 amino acids. The CDR3 reads CASSIPSRVRGEKLFF. The CDR3 nucleotides read TGTGCCAGTAGTATACCAAGCAGGGTCAGGGGTGAAAAACTGTTTTTT. The full variable domain, its missing parts supplied by reference TRBV19 and TRBJ1-4, is DGGITQSPKYLFRKEGQNVTLSCEQNLNHDAMYWYRQDPGQGLRLIYYSQIVNDFQKGDIAEGYSVSREKKESFPLTVTSAQKNPTAFYLCASSIPSRVRGEKLFFGSGTQLSVL.

The rearrangement uses TRBV14 and TRBJ1-2; no clear D gene. The length of the CDR3 is 16 residues. CDR1 is SGHDN and CDR2 is FVKESK in the germline V gene. Trimming cost V 0 bases and J 1 base, with 12 bases left between them. CDR3: CASSQDQLSSNYGYTF. The CDR3 coding sequence is TGTGCCAGCAGCCAAGATCAGCTATCAAGTAACTATGGCTACACCTTC. The variable domain in full, with the rest retrieved from reference TRBV14 and TRBJ1-2, is EAGVTQFPSHSVIEKGQTVTLRCDPISGHDNLYWYRRVMGKEIKFLLHFVKESKQDESGMPNNRFLAERTGGTYSTLKVQPAELEDSGVYFCASSQDQLSSNYGYTFGSGTRLTVV.

This clone was detected once. The chain uses TRBV29-1 and TRBJ2-5; D might be TRBD1 (6 bases). Germline lookup yields CDR1 SQVTM and CDR2 ANQGSEA. The CDR3 sequence is 12 residues long. Trimming removed 7 bases from V and 10 bases from J, with 19 bases in between. The DNA for the CDR3 is TGCAGCGCTCAGAAAGGGGGTGTGTTCCAGTACTTC. Translating gives CSAQKGGVFQYF.

This clone was seen more than once but under ten times. The chain couples TRBV7-6 to TRBJ2-2; the D gene is possibly TRBD2 (6 bases). Germline-derived CDR1 and CDR2 are SGHVS and FNYEAQ. The length of the CDR3 is 16 residues. Trimming left V 5 bases short and J 6 bases short, with 19 bases between. The CDR3 nucleotides are TGTGCCAGCAGCCCAAGCCCCATTTCGGGAGCCGGGGAGCTGTTTTTT. Its translation is CASSPSPISGAGELFF.

This sequence joins TRBV2 and TRBJ1-1, with TRBD1 as a possible D gene (5 bases). V was pared by 7 bases and J by 1 base, with 10 bases between. This CDR3 contains 13 residues. The germline CDR1 and CDR2 sequences are SNHLY and FYNNEI. For the CDR3, the DNA is TGTGCCAGCACCCGGGGGTCGAACACTGAAGCTTTCTTT. Amino acids: CASTRGSNTEAFF.

This chain joins TRBV28 and TRBJ1-3; a possible D gene is TRBD1 (6 bases). Trimming stripped 6 bases from V and 10 bases from J, with 10 bases between. CDR1 and CDR2 (germline): MDHEN, SYDVKM. This CDR3 has 11 residues. CDR3 in DNA: TGTGCCAGCAGGCAGGGGTGGACCATATATTTT. This encodes CASRQGWTIYF.

The chain couples TRBV28 to TRBJ2-3, with D unresolved. This CDR3 comprises 16 residues. V was cut by 5 bases and J by 2 bases, with 17 bases left in between. CDR1 and CDR2 from the germline V gene are MDHEN and SYDVKM. The CDR3 DNA is TGTGCCAGCAGTGCCTCCCCTCTAGGGCCCACAGATACGCAGTATTTT. It specifies CASSASPLGPTDTQYF.

V is TRBV25-1 and J is TRBJ2-5; D possibly corresponds to TRBD1 (6 bases). This CDR3 contains 17 residues. Trimming left V 2 bases short and J 3 bases short, with 19 bases between. CDR1 is MGHDK, CDR2 SYGVNS, per germline. The CDR3 DNA is TGTGCCAGCAGTGAACTACAGGGTGTGGGGTACAAAGAGACCCAGTACTTC. Its translation is CASSELQGVGYKETQYF.

In its sample, this clone was seen a few times. The genes are TRBV29-1 and TRBJ1-5; no definite D call. The V end was cut by 5 bases, the J end by 2 bases, with 10 bases between. This CDR3 is built from 13 residues. CDR1 is SQVTM and CDR2 is ANQGSEA in the germline V gene. This chain's CDR3 is CSVSGSGNQPQHF. The CDR3 bases are TGCAGCGTTTCCGGGAGCGGCAATCAGCCCCAGCATTTT.

The chain combines TRBV15 with TRBJ2-2, with 12 bases fitting TRBD1. After removal of 3 bases from V and 4 bases from J, the junction contained 3 bases not matched to a gene. The CDR3 consists of 16 residues. Germline CDR1 reads LNHNV; CDR2 reads YYDKDF (reference sequence). CDR3 nucleotide sequence: TGTGCCACCAGCAGCCGGGACAGGGGGCTCACCGGGGAGCTGTTTTTT. Translation: CATSSRDRGLTGELFF.

V is TRBV7-2 and J is TRBJ2-1, with 9 nucleotides matching TRBD2. The germline V gene has CDR1 SGHTA and CDR2 FQGNSA. Losses at the gene ends were 5 bases for V and 2 bases for J; bases not matched to a gene: 4. There are 15 residues in the CDR3. The CDR3 bases are TGTGCCAGCAGCAATCGGACTAGCGCCTACAATGAGCAGTTCTTC. It is translated as CASSNRTSAYNEQFF.

This clone was counted a few times. The chain is built from TRBV28 and TRBJ1-1, with 11 bases that match TRBD1. The junction had 3 bases not matched to a gene; V was cut back by 6 bases and J by 0 bases. The germline gives CDR1 MDHEN, CDR2 SYDVKM. The CDR3 has 15 residues. CDR3 sequence: CASRQDRGLNTEAFF. CDR3 nucleotides: TGTGCCAGCAGACAGGACAGGGGGCTGAACACTGAAGCTTTCTTT.

This clone was detected once. The gene calls are TRBV4-2 and TRBJ1-1; D is possibly TRBD1 (6 bases). Germline assignment: CDR1 LGHNA and CDR2 YNFKEQ. The CDR3 sequence is 16 residues long. The V end lost 1 base, the J end lost 5 bases, and 17 bases lay between the germline ends. The CDR3 is CASSQGPGRGDTEAFF. Written as DNA, the CDR3 is TGTGCCAGCAGCCAAGGCCCAGGCAGGGGTGATACTGAAGCTTTCTTT.

The gene calls are TRBV19 and TRBJ1-1; 9 bases agree with TRBD1. The J segment lost 5 bases and the V segment lost 3 bases, leaving 4 bases of the junction unmatched. The CDR3 loop spans 14 amino acids. Per the germline V gene, CDR1 is LNHDA and CDR2 is SQIVND (reference sequence). In DNA, the CDR3 is TGTGCCAGTAGTATGGACAGGGGTGGAACTGAAGCTTTCTTT. Translated: CASSMDRGGTEAFF.

The V call is TRBV5-5, the J call TRBJ1-2, with no clear D. The germline V gene has CDR1 SGHKS and CDR2 YYEKEE (reference sequence). The germline V and J ends were trimmed by 3 bases and 5 bases, with 14 bases remaining between them. The CDR3 consists of 14 residues. The CDR3 reads CASSWIPRDYGYTF. The CDR3 DNA follows: TGTGCCAGCAGCTGGATCCCCCGGGATTATGGCTACACCTTC.

V is TRBV18 and J is TRBJ1-5; TRBD1 is a possible D gene (6 bases). Trimming shortened V by 3 bases and J by 1 base, and 25 bases separated the two germline ends. Germline V lookup: CDR1 KGHSH, CDR2 LQKENI. This CDR3 region has 20 residues. CDR3: CASSPTPPGPGRGSNQPQHF. Written as DNA, the CDR3 is TGTGCCAGCTCACCGACCCCCCCAGGGCCAGGGAGGGGGAGCAATCAGCCCCAGCATTTT.

The chain has TRBV5-1 and TRBJ2-5; a weak D match, TRBD1 (5 bases). The germline CDR1 and CDR2 sequences are SGHRS and YFSETQ. This CDR3 is built from 16 residues. The V end lost 4 bases, the J end lost 5 bases, and 21 bases lay between the germline ends. CDR3 in DNA: TGCGCCAGCAGCCCCCGCAGGACACGGAACGAGGAGACCCAGTACTTC. Its translation: CASSPRRTRNEETQYF.

This chain uses TRBV28 with TRBJ2-1; D ambiguous. The CDR3 is 15 amino acids. V lost 5 bases and J lost 3, with 14 bases in between. The germline V gene has CDR1 MDHEN and CDR2 SYDVKM. The CDR3 loop is CASSVASRFYNEQFF. The CDR3 region has the DNA TGTGCCAGCAGTGTAGCTAGTAGGTTCTACAATGAGCAGTTCTTC.

J is TRBJ1-2 and V is TRBV5-5; D might be TRBD1 (6 bases). V was pared by 5 bases and J by 4 bases, with 9 bases between. CDR3 size: 12 residues. The germline V gene encodes CDR1 SGHKS and CDR2 YYEKEE (reference sequence). The CDR3 region has the DNA TGTGCCAGCAGAACAGGGACCTATGGCTACACCTTC. Its protein product is CASRTGTYGYTF.